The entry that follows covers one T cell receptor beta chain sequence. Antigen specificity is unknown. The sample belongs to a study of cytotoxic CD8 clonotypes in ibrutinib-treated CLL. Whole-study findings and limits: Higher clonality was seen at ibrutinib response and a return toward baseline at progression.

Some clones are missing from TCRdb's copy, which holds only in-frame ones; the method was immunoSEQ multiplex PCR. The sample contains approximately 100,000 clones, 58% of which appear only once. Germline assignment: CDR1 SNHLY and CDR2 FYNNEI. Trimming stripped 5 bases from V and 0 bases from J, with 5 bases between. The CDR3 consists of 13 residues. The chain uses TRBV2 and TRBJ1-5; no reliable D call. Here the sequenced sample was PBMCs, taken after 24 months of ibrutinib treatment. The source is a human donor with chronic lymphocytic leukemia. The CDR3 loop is CASSKFSNQPQHF. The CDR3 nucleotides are TGTGCCAGCAGTAAGTTTAGCAATCAGCCCCAGCATTTT.